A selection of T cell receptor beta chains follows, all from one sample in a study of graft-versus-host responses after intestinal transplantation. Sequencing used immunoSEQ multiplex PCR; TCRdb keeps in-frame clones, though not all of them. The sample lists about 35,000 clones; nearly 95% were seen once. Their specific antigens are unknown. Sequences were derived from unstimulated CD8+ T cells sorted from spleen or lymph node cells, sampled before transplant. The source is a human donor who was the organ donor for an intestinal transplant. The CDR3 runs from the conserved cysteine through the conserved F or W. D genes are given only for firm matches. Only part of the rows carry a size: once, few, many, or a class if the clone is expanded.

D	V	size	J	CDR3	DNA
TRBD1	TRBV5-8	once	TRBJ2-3	CASSEGIRGSTDTQYF	TGTGCCAGCAGCGAGGGGATCAGGGGGAGCACAGATACGCAGTATTTT
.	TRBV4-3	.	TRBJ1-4	CASSQDRPGTTNEKLFF	TGCGCCAGCAGCCAAGATCGTCCAGGGACAACTAATGAAAAACTGTTTTTT
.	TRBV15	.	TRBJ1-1	CATSRDSLVNTEAFF	TGTGCCACCAGCAGAGATTCCCTAGTGAACACTGAAGCTTTCTTT
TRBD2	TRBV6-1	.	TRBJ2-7	CASRGGRVYEQYF	TGTGCCAGCAGGGGAGGGAGGGTCTACGAGCAGTACTTC
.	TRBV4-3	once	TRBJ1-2	CASSQVGTFPRYGYTF	TGCGCCAGCAGCCAAGTAGGGACTTTCCCTAGATATGGCTACACCTTC
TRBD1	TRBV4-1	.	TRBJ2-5	CASSQARTGTGQETQYF	TGCGCCAGCAGCCAGGCCCGTACAGGGACAGGTCAAGAGACCCAGTACTTC
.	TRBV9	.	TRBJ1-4	CASSVEGLNEKLFF	TGTGCCAGCAGCGTAGAAGGGCTGAATGAGAAACTGTTTTTT
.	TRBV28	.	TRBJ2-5	CASSLSGGAETQYF	TGTGCCAGCAGTTTATCAGGGGGGGCGGAGACCCAGTACTTC
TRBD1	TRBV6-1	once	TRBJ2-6	CASSVVAGGTGANVLTF	TGTGCCAGCAGTGTAGTGGCAGGGGGTACTGGGGCCAACGTCCTGACTTTC
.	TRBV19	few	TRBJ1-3	CASSRSSSGNTIYF	TGTGCCAGTAGTAGGTCCAGCTCTGGAAACACCATATATTTT
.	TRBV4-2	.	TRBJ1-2	CASSQGGPGYTF	TGTGCCAGCAGCCAAGGGGGGCCAGGCTACACCTTC
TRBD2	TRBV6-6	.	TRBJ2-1	CASSPGLAAREQFF	TGTGCCAGCAGTCCGGGACTAGCGGCCCGGGAGCAGTTCTTC
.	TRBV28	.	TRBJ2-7	CASSPQRRSSYEQYF	TGTGCCAGCAGCCCACAAAGACGAAGCTCCTACGAGCAGTACTTC
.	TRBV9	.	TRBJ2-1	CASSVVPSTHEQFF	TGTGCCAGCAGCGTAGTTCCTAGCACCCATGAGCAGTTCTTC
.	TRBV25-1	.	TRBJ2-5	CASSRGAASAQYF	TGTGCCAGCAGCAGAGGGGCCGCGTCGGCCCAGTACTTC
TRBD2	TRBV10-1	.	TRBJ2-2	CASSQTSGRPNTGELFF	TGCGCCAGCAGCCAGACTAGCGGGAGGCCGAACACCGGGGAGCTGTTTTTT
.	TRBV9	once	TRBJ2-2	CASSPPGGELFF	TGTGCCAGCAGCCCACCGGGCGGGGAGCTGTTTTTT
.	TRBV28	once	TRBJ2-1	CASSLVGFGSGEQFF	TGTGCCAGCAGTTTAGTAGGGTTTGGGAGCGGGGAGCAGTTCTTC
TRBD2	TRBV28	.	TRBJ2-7	CASSALAEPSYEQYF	TGTGCCAGCAGTGCCCTAGCGGAGCCCTCCTACGAGCAGTACTTC
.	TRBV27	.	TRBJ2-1	CASSLGESYNEQFF	TGTGCCAGCAGTTTGGGGGAGTCCTACAATGAGCAGTTCTTC
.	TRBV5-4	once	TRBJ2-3	CASSLGVYTAGTDTQYF	TGTGCCAGCAGCTTGGGGGTATACACGGCGGGCACAGATACGCAGTATTTT
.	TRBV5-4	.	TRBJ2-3	CASSVGTPGTDTQYF	TGTGCCAGCAGCGTCGGGACTCCTGGCACAGATACGCAGTATTTT
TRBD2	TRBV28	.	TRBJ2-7	CASSAPRGGSYEQYF	TGTGCCAGCAGTGCCCCCCGGGGAGGGTCCTACGAGCAGTACTTC
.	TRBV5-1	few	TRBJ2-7	CASSPDWDSSYEQYF	TGCGCCAGCAGCCCGGACTGGGACTCTTCCTACGAGCAGTACTTC
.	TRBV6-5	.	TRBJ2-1	CASSYHEGPYNEQFF	TGTGCCAGCAGTTACCACGAGGGGCCCTACAATGAGCAGTTCTTC
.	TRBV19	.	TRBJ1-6	CASSISKARSYSPLHF	TGTGCCAGTAGTATTTCGAAGGCTAGATCCTATTCACCCCTCCACTTT
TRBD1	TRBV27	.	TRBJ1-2	CASSPIELRGQGVYGYTF	TGTGCCAGCAGTCCTATAGAGCTACGCGGACAGGGAGTCTATGGCTACACCTTC
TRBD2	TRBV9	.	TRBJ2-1	CASSVKGLGDTTEQFF	TGTGCCAGCAGCGTAAAGGGACTAGGAGATACAACTGAGCAGTTCTTC
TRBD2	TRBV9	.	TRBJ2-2	CASTSQGAGGEVSGELFF	TGTGCCAGCACTTCCCAGGGAGCGGGAGGCGAGGTGTCCGGGGAGCTGTTTTTT
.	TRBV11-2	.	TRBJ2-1	CASSFEGYNEQFF	TGTGCCAGCAGCTTCGAAGGCTACAATGAGCAGTTCTTC
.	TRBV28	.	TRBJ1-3	CASSFITGTAASGNTIYF	TGTGCCAGCAGTTTTATTACGGGGACCGCCGCCTCTGGAAACACCATATATTTT
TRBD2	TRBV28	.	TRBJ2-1	CASSLPLAATYNEQFF	TGTGCCAGCAGTTTACCCCTAGCGGCTACCTACAATGAGCAGTTCTTC
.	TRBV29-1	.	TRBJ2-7	CSVIRTDVRGEQYF	TGCAGCGTTATCCGCACTGATGTCCGTGGGGAGCAGTACTTC
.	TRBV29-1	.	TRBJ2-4	CSVEGGDTKNIQYF	TGCAGCGTTGAGGGGGGAGATACCAAAAACATTCAGTACTTC
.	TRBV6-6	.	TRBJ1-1	CASSYGYNTEAFF	TGTGCCAGCAGTTACGGATACAACACTGAAGCTTTCTTT
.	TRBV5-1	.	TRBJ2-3	CASSFWFTDTQYF	TGCGCCAGCAGCTTTTGGTTCACAGATACGCAGTATTTT
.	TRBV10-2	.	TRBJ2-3	CASSDSTDTQYF	TGCGCCAGCAGTGACAGCACAGATACGCAGTATTTT
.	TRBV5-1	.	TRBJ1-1	CASSLGSTEAFF	TGCGCCAGCAGCTTGGGGAGCACTGAAGCTTTCTTT
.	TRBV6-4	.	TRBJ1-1	CASSDSAGNTEAFF	TGTGCCAGCAGTGACTCTGCCGGGAACACTGAAGCTTTCTTT
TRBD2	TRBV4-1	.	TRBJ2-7	CASSLLAGDSYEQYF	TGCGCCAGCAGCCTCCTAGCGGGGGACTCCTACGAGCAGTACTTC
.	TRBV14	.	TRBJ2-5	CASSHSARQETQYF	TGTGCCAGCAGCCACAGCGCAAGACAAGAGACCCAGTACTTC
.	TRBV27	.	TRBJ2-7	CASSGGPYEQYF	TGTGCCAGCAGTGGCGGACCTTACGAGCAGTACTTC
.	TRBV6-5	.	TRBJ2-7	CASSQAYEQYF	TGTGCCAGCAGTCAGGCATACGAGCAGTACTTC
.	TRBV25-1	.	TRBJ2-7	CASRWLEQYF	TGTGCCAGCAGATGGCTCGAGCAGTACTTC
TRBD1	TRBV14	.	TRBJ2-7	CASSPRGTGVFEQYF	TGTGCCAGCAGCCCTCGCGGGACAGGGGTTTTCGAGCAGTACTTC
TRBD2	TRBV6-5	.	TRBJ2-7	CASSSTSGSSYEQYF	TGTGCCAGCAGTAGTACTAGCGGGAGTTCCTACGAGCAGTACTTC